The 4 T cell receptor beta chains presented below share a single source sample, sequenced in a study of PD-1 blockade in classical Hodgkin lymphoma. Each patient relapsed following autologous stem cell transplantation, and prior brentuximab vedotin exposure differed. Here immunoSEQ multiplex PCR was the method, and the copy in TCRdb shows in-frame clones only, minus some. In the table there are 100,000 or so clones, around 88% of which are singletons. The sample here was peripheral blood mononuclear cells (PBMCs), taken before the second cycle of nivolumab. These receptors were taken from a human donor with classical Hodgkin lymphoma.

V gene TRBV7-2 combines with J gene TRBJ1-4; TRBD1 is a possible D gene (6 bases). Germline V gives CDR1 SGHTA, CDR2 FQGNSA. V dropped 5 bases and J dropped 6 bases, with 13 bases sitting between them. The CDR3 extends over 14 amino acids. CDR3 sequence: CASSPQGLDEKLFF. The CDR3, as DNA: TGTGCCAGCAGCCCACAGGGTTTGGATGAAAAACTGTTTTTT.

CDR3 sequence reads: CASSQDRGDTEAFF. CDR3 DNA sequence: TGTGCCAGCAGCCAGGACAGGGGGGACACTGAAGCTTTCTTT. V is TRBV28 and J is TRBJ1-1; 10 bases fit TRBD1. Unmatched junction bases numbered 4, after V lost 6 bases and J lost 3 bases. Germline V gene lookup returns CDR1 MDHEN and CDR2 SYDVKM. The CDR3 is 14 amino acids.

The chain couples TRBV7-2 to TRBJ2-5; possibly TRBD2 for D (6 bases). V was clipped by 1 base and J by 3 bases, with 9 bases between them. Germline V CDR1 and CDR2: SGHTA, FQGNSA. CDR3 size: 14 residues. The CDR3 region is CASSLGTTKETQYF. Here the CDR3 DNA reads TGTGCCAGCAGCTTAGGGACTACTAAAGAGACCCAGTACTTC.

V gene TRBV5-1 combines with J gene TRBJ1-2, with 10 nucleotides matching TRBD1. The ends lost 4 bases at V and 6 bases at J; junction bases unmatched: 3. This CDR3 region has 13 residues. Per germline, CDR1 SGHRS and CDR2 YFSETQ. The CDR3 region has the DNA TGCGCCAGCAGCGACGGACAGGGGGATGGCTACACCTTC. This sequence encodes CASSDGQGDGYTF.